This T cell receptor (beta chain) was recovered during a study of response to subunit inactivated influenza vaccine. Study results and limitations: The authors offered the suggestion that each seasonal influenza vaccination recruits few new T cells.

Using its own MiXCR run on the RT-PCR reads, TCRdb lists one record per CDR3 protein. The sample includes 500,000 to 600,000 distinct CDR3 sequences, around 13% of them seen just once. This clonotype was observed once. Its matching antigen is unknown. With 5 bases removed from V and 6 bases from J, the gap between germline ends came to 12 bases. Germline CDR1 is MNHEY and CDR2 is SVGEGT. CDR3 length: 13 residues. The specimen comprised PBMCs from blood, sampled about 40 days after vaccination. This receptor was taken from a man in his forties or fifties who received an inactivated influenza vaccine. The gene calls are TRBV6-2 or TRBV6-3 and TRBJ2-3; D gene unclear. This chain's CDR3 is CASSRHRVDTQYF. In nucleotides, the CDR3 is TGTGCCAGCAGTCGCCATCGGGTGGATACGCAGTATTTT.